Following are 10 T cell receptor beta chains from one sample sequenced in a study of cytomegalovirus exposure and HLA in healthy donors. This PCR relied on a set of 60 Vbeta primers and 13 Jbeta primers. Profiling relied on immunoSEQ multiplex PCR, and the TCRdb table lists in-frame clones only, not all of them. The sample comprises about 130,000 clones, around 78% of which are singletons, and approximately 1.7% rests with the top ten. Sequenced: PBMCs. Receptors were obtained from a woman aged 50 to 60 in good health and CMV-seronegative.

J is TRBJ2-2 and V is TRBV9; D gene unclear. CDR1 SGDLS and CDR2 YYNGEE come from the germline V gene. The CDR3 extends over 16 amino acids. V shed 2 bases and J shed 0 bases, with 11 bases lying between them. The CDR3 sequence: CASSVQQTANTGELFF. DNA of the CDR3: TGTGCCAGCAGCGTTCAGCAGACTGCGAACACCGGGGAGCTGTTTTTT.

V and J are TRBV4-1 and TRBJ1-5; 9 bases line up with TRBD1. This CDR3 region has 16 residues. Per the germline V gene, CDR1 is MGHRA and CDR2 is YSYEKL. The junction had 9 bases not matched to a gene; V was cut back by 4 bases and J by 5 bases. CDR3 region: CASSLLLGTGHQPQHF. CDR3 sequence (DNA): TGCGCCAGCAGCCTCTTACTCGGGACAGGGCATCAGCCCCAGCATTTT.

In this sample, this clone turned up once. The chain employs TRBV7-8 and TRBJ1-2; tentatively, D is TRBD1 (5 bases). V gave up 4 bases and J gave up 5 bases, with 20 bases separating them. This CDR3 contains 16 residues. Germline-derived CDR1 and CDR2 are SGHVS and FQNEAQ. The CDR3 nucleotides are TGTGCCAGCAGCTCCGTCCGGGACTTCGGGGGGTATGGCTACACCTTC. Translating it yields CASSSVRDFGGYGYTF.

CDR3 coding DNA: TGCGCCAGCAGTGACCAGGGTAGTGTCACTGAAGCTTTCTTT. Translation gives CASSDQGSVTEAFF. The chain couples TRBV10-2 to TRBJ1-1; the D gene is possibly TRBD1 (5 bases). Between the trimmed V and J ends, which lost 3 bases and 4 bases, there was a span of 12 bases. The CDR3 sequence is 14 residues long. Germline CDR1 is WSHSY and CDR2 is SAAADI.

The chain has TRBV5-1 and TRBJ2-7; D remains unclear. CDR1 is SGHRS and CDR2 is YFSETQ in the germline V gene. The length of the CDR3 is 16 residues. V shed 0 bases and J shed 0 bases, with 13 bases lying between them. CDR3 sequence: CASSLASLGSSYEQYF. The CDR3 coding sequence is TGCGCCAGCAGCTTGGCATCGTTGGGCAGCTCCTACGAGCAGTACTTC.

V usage is TRBV7-9 and J usage is TRBJ2-3; TRBD2 might be the D (6 bases). The ends were cut back, 5 bases at V and 0 bases at J, with 18 bases in the middle. The CDR3 sequence is 17 residues long. Germline-derived CDR1 and CDR2 are SEHNR and FQNEAQ (reference sequence). Written as DNA, the CDR3 is TGTGCCAGCAGCGTCCGTGGGGGGTTCTTTAGCACAGATACGCAGTATTTT. This gives the protein CASSVRGGFFSTDTQYF. The variable domain in full, with the rest retrieved from reference TRBV7-9 and TRBJ2-3, is DTGVSQNPRHKITKRGQNVTFRCDPISEHNRLYWYRQTLGQGPEFLTYFQNEAQLEKSRLLSDRFSAERPKGSFSTLEIQRTEQGDSAMYLCASSVRGGFFSTDTQYFGPGTRLTVL.

The chain recombines TRBV28 with TRBJ2-2; 9 bases match TRBD2. The ends lost 3 bases at V and 3 bases at J; junction bases unmatched: 5. Germline V lookup: CDR1 MDHEN, CDR2 SYDVKM. This CDR3 comprises 16 residues. The CDR3 sequence is CASSFGGRAYTGELFF. As DNA, the CDR3 is TGTGCCAGCAGTTTTGGCGGGAGGGCCTACACCGGGGAGCTGTTTTTT.

The J gene is TRBJ2-7, the V gene TRBV23-1; D unclear. TRBV23-1 is designated an ORF whose function remains uncertain. V gave up 0 bases and J gave up 3 bases, with 12 bases separating them. CDR3 length: 15 residues. The CDR3 bases are TGCGCCAGCAGTCAATCTAAGTGTCCTAACTACGAGCAGTACTTC. This encodes CASSQSKCPNYEQYF.

The chain joins TRBV28 to TRBJ1-3; the D gene is possibly TRBD1 (5 bases). This CDR3 has 15 residues. V was cut by 3 bases and J by 0 bases, with 9 bases left in between. Germline V gene data show CDR1 as MDHEN and CDR2 as SYDVKM. DNA of the CDR3: TGTGCCAGCAGTTTCCAACAGGACTCTGGAAACACCATATATTTT. Protein product: CASSFQQDSGNTIYF.

The chain uses TRBV4-1 and TRBJ2-7; 7 bases match TRBD2. In germline, CDR1 is MGHRA, CDR2 YSYEKL. V was clipped by 3 bases and J by 0 bases; unmatched bases: 5. The CDR3 has 15 residues. CDR3 protein: CASSHPGLSSYEQYF. For the CDR3, the DNA is TGCGCCAGCAGCCATCCGGGACTAAGCTCCTACGAGCAGTACTTC.